These 30 T cell receptor beta chains came from one sample sequenced in a study of cytotoxic CD8 clonotypes in ibrutinib-treated CLL. Data came from immunoSEQ multiplex PCR; TCRdb stores just in-frame clones and leaves some out. The repertoire holds approximately 320,000 clones, with approximately 67% as singletons. Sequenced material: PBMCs, taken after 36 months of ibrutinib treatment. The receptors originated from a human donor with chronic lymphocytic leukemia.

The V and J genes are TRBV7-9 and TRBJ2-3, with D tentatively TRBD1 or TRBD2 (5 bases each). Germline CDR1 SEHNR, CDR2 FQNEAQ (reference sequence). The CDR3 totals 10 residues. V was clipped by 11 bases and J by 8 bases, with 11 bases between them. The CDR3 loop is CAGGRGTQYF. CDR3 sequence (DNA): TGTGCCGGGGGAAGAGGTACGCAGTATTTT.

The V and J genes are TRBV7-6 and TRBJ2-2; tentative D call: TRBD1 (5 bases). The CDR3 is made up of 11 amino acids. Trimming cost V 6 bases and J 6 bases, with 5 bases left between them. CDR1 is SGHVS, CDR2 FNYEAQ, per germline. The CDR3 nucleotides read TGTGCCAGCAGAGGGGCCGGGGAGCTGTTTTTT. Translated, it gives CASRGAGELFF.

The CDR3 coding sequence is TGTGCCAGCAGCTTAGAGCTCAGACAAGAGACCCAGTACTTC. Amino acids: CASSLELRQETQYF. The chain carries TRBV7-2 and TRBJ2-5, with D hard to call. V was pared by 1 base and J by 2 bases, with 8 bases between. Germline CDR1 SGHTA, CDR2 FQGNSA. This CDR3 is 14 amino acids long.

This chain connects TRBV7-8 to TRBJ1-2; no clear D gene. Germline CDR1 SGHVS, CDR2 FQNEAQ. This CDR3 region has 13 residues. Trimming cost V 0 bases and J 2 bases, with 4 bases left between them. The CDR3 protein is CASSLALNYGYTF. CDR3 DNA: TGTGCCAGCAGCTTAGCTCTAAACTATGGCTACACCTTC. The full variable domain, in which reference TRBV7-8 and TRBJ1-2 provide the parts outside the CDR3, is GAGVSQSPRYKVAKRGQDVALRCDPISGHVSLFWYQQALGQGPEFLTYFQNEAQLDKSGLPSDRFFAERPEGSVSTLKIQRTQQEDSAVYLCASSLALNYGYTFGSGTRLTVV.

The chain couples TRBV25-1 to TRBJ1-1, with D possibly TRBD1 on 5 matching bases. CDR1 and CDR2 from the germline V gene are MGHDK and SYGVNS. This CDR3 has 12 amino acids. The ends were cut back, 8 bases at V and 5 bases at J, with 12 bases in the middle. The CDR3 nucleotides are TGTGCCAGCGGGGATGGGGGGACTGAAGCTTTCTTT. This codes for CASGDGGTEAFF.

Points on this clone: This same CDR3 is encoded by further DNA sequences in the sample. The chain combines TRBV10-3 with TRBJ2-7; D remains unclear. Looked up from germline, CDR1 is ENHRY and CDR2 is SYGVKD. The germline V and J ends were trimmed by 3 bases and 1 base, with 4 bases remaining between them. This CDR3 region has 12 residues. CDR3 amino acids: CAISDSSYEQYF. The CDR3 DNA reads TGTGCCATCAGTGACAGTTCCTACGAGCAGTACTTC.

The V gene is TRBV27, the J gene TRBJ2-7; D not certain. Trimming removed 0 bases at V and 5 bases at J, with 8 bases between. The CDR3 is 13 amino acids. Germline V CDR1 and CDR2: MNHEY, SMNVEV (reference sequence). CDR3 DNA sequence: TGTGCCAGCAGTTTATCTTACCGAAACGAGCAGTACTTC. As protein: CASSLSYRNEQYF.

This chain connects TRBV5-6 to TRBJ2-1; 9 bases align to TRBD2. The CDR3 has 15 residues. Per the germline V gene, CDR1 is SGHDT and CDR2 is YYEEEE. Trimming took 0 bases from V and 6 from J; bases not matched to a gene: 4. CDR3 region: CASSLGGLASNEQFF. As DNA, the CDR3 is TGTGCCAGCAGCTTGGGAGGACTAGCGTCCAATGAGCAGTTCTTC.

The rearrangement links TRBV23-1 to TRBJ1-5, with 10 bases identical to TRBD1. TRBV23-1 is classed as an ORF, of uncertain function. The CDR3 is made up of 18 amino acids. J lost 2 bases, V lost 0 bases, and 7 bases had no gene match. CDR3 sequence: CASSQSETGGEGNQPQHF. CDR3 sequence (DNA): TGCGCCAGCAGTCAATCGGAGACAGGGGGCGAAGGCAATCAGCCCCAGCATTTT.

The chain's CDR3 is CASSFRGVGEKLFF. The DNA for the CDR3 is TGTGCCAGCAGTTTTCGTGGGGTGGGGGAAAAACTGTTTTTT. The chain employs TRBV27 and TRBJ1-4; D not resolved. This CDR3 has 14 amino acids. Trimming shortened V by 3 bases and J by 8 bases, and 13 bases separated the two germline ends. The germline gives CDR1 MNHEY, CDR2 SMNVEV (reference sequence).

This clone occurred a few times. The J gene is TRBJ2-3, the V gene TRBV5-1, with D possibly TRBD1 on 5 matching bases. The CDR3 has 18 residues. Per germline, CDR1 SGHRS and CDR2 YFSETQ. V lost 3 bases and J lost 0, with 20 bases in between. CDR3 bases: TGCGCCAGCAGCTGGACGATCCGACAGAGACGGAGCACAGATACGCAGTATTTT. Protein sequence: CASSWTIRQRRSTDTQYF.

The V gene is TRBV5-6, the J gene TRBJ2-2, with D uncertain. V dropped 1 base and J dropped 1 base, with 11 bases sitting between them. CDR3 length: 16 residues. Germline V lookup: CDR1 SGHDT, CDR2 YYEEEE. CDR3 amino acids: CASSLYNGMNTGELFF. The CDR3, as DNA: TGTGCCAGCAGCTTGTATAACGGAATGAACACCGGGGAGCTGTTTTTT.

The genes are TRBV18 and TRBJ1-2; 8 bases line up with TRBD1. Per the germline V gene, CDR1 is KGHSH and CDR2 is LQKENI. V trimming: 1 base; J trimming: 2 bases; junction bases outside the gene matches: 12. This CDR3 comprises 18 residues. The CDR3: CASSPRLIVGQGNYGYTF. DNA of the CDR3: TGTGCCAGCTCACCACGCCTCATTGTTGGACAGGGCAACTATGGCTACACCTTC. Supplemented by reference TRBV18 and TRBJ1-2, the full variable domain reads NAGVMQNPRHLVRRRGQEARLRCSPMKGHSHVYWYRQLPEEGLKFMVYLQKENIIDESGMPKERFSAEFPKEGPSILRIQQVVRGDSAAYFCASSPRLIVGQGNYGYTFGSGTRLTVV.

The table lists this clone with a few counts. The J gene is TRBJ2-1, the V gene TRBV7-6; weak D call: TRBD1 (6 bases). CDR1 is SGHVS, CDR2 FNYEAQ, per germline. V dropped 5 bases and J dropped 6 bases, with 14 bases sitting between them. The CDR3 is 14 residues long. Here the CDR3 reads CASSQGNPFNEQFF. In DNA form, the CDR3 reads TGTGCCAGCAGCCAGGGGAACCCATTCAATGAGCAGTTCTTC.

The CDR3 DNA sequence: TGTGCCATCAGTGAGCCGGGGGCAGGGGGCAACTACGAGCAGTACTTC. Protein product: CAISEPGAGGNYEQYF. This chain joins TRBV10-3 and TRBJ2-7, with 8 bases matching TRBD1. The V gene's germline CDR1 is ENHRY and CDR2 SYGVKD. The CDR3 spans 16 residues. The J segment lost 3 bases and the V segment lost 2 bases, leaving 9 bases of the junction unmatched.

This clone is a singleton in its sample. The chain uses TRBV29-1 and TRBJ1-3; D ambiguous. This CDR3 has 13 amino acids. V dropped 0 bases and J dropped 4 bases, with 7 bases sitting between them. Germline CDR1 reads SQVTM; CDR2 reads ANQGSEA. CDR3 bases: TGCAGCGTTGAAGATCTTCCCGGAAACACCATATATTTT. Translated: CSVEDLPGNTIYF.

This chain joins TRBV9 and TRBJ2-3, with TRBD2 as a possible D gene (5 bases). This CDR3 is 13 amino acids long. Deletions cut 4 bases from V and 4 bases from J, with 10 bases between. Per the germline V gene, CDR1 is SGDLS and CDR2 is YYNGEE. The CDR3 sequence is CASSRAGADTQYF. CDR3 nucleotide sequence: TGTGCCAGCAGCCGGGCGGGCGCAGATACGCAGTATTTT.

This clone was recorded a few times. Within the sample, other DNA sequences also encode this same CDR3. The rearrangement joins TRBV4-1 to TRBJ2-7, with 7 nucleotides matching TRBD2. The CDR3 runs 14 residues. Unmatched junction bases numbered 3, after V lost 1 base and J lost 3 bases. The germline V gene encodes CDR1 MGHRA and CDR2 YSYEKL. CDR3 sequence reads: CASSQVGGSYEQYF. The CDR3 DNA follows: TGCGCCAGCAGCCAAGTTGGCGGGAGCTACGAGCAGTACTTC.

The chain recombines TRBV28 with TRBJ2-1; tentative D call: TRBD2 (5 bases). The CDR3 contains 15 residues. Per the germline V gene, CDR1 is MDHEN and CDR2 is SYDVKM. The V end was cut by 6 bases, the J end by 2 bases, with 14 bases between. Here the CDR3 reads CASRSDLAAYNEQFF. DNA of the CDR3: TGTGCCAGCAGGTCCGACCTAGCAGCCTACAATGAGCAGTTCTTC.

The chain employs TRBV6-1 and TRBJ1-2; D is unclear. V was cut by 8 bases and J by 5 bases, with 15 bases left in between. CDR1 MNHNS and CDR2 SASEGT come from the germline V gene. There are 13 residues in the CDR3. Written as DNA, the CDR3 is TGTGCCAGCGTCCCACCCTTTCCATATGGCTACACCTTC. As protein: CASVPPFPYGYTF.

V and J are TRBV10-3 and TRBJ1-1, with D perhaps TRBD1 (6 bases). The CDR3 contains 15 residues. Trimming took 7 bases from V and 4 from J, leaving 19 bases between them. In germline, CDR1 is ENHRY, CDR2 SYGVKD. CDR3 nucleotide sequence: TGTGCCATCACTCTCTCGGCAGGGGTGGGCACTGAAGCTTTCTTT. Amino acids: CAITLSAGVGTEAFF.

The J gene is TRBJ1-1, the V gene TRBV18; TRBD1 is a possible D gene (6 bases). The germline V gene has CDR1 KGHSH and CDR2 LQKENI. Between the trimmed V and J ends, which lost 4 bases and 1 base, there was a span of 7 bases. The CDR3 extends over 13 amino acids. CDR3 DNA sequence: TGTGCCAGCTCACAGGGACAGAACACTGAAGCTTTCTTT. Its protein is CASSQGQNTEAFF.

J is TRBJ1-1 and V is TRBV5-1; unclear D gene. CDR1 is SGHRS and CDR2 is YFSETQ in the germline V gene. The length of the CDR3 is 14 residues. Trimming stripped 4 bases from V and 4 bases from J, with 14 bases between. In DNA, the CDR3 is TGCGCCAGCAGCCTGACATGGGGAGCCACTGAAGCTTTCTTT. Its translation is CASSLTWGATEAFF.

The chain joins TRBV11-2 to TRBJ2-2; D is tentatively TRBD1 or TRBD2 (5 bases each). Trimming shortened V by 5 bases and J by 3 bases, and 13 bases separated the two germline ends. CDR1 SGHAT and CDR2 FQNNGV come from the germline V gene. This CDR3 is built from 15 residues. CDR3 coding DNA: TGTGCCAGCAGCCTAAAAGGGGACGACACCGGGGAGCTGTTTTTT. This encodes CASSLKGDDTGELFF.

The chain links TRBV7-9 to TRBJ2-1; D gene unclear. The germline V and J ends were trimmed by 10 bases and 5 bases, with 6 bases remaining between them. The CDR3 sequence is 10 residues long. Germline lookup yields CDR1 SEHNR and CDR2 FQNEAQ (reference sequence). DNA of the CDR3: TGTGCCACCAGTAACAATGAGCAGTTCTTC. As protein: CATSNNEQFF. The full variable domain, completed using reference TRBV7-9 and TRBJ2-1, is DTGVSQNPRHKITKRGQNVTFRCDPISEHNRLYWYRQTLGQGPEFLTYFQNEAQLEKSRLLSDRFSAERPKGSFSTLEIQRTEQGDSAMYLCATSNNEQFFGPGTRLTVL.

This clone has only a few counts. CDR3 in amino acids: CATSSPGHTDTQYF. The CDR3 DNA reads TGTGCCACCAGCAGCCCCGGACACACAGATACGCAGTATTTT. The chain employs TRBV15 and TRBJ2-3; tentative D call: TRBD1 (5 bases). The CDR3 totals 14 residues. From germline, CDR1 is LNHNV and CDR2 YYDKDF (reference sequence). V was cut by 3 bases and J by 2 bases, with 9 bases left in between.

In its sample, this clone was seen once. The chain couples TRBV7-6 to TRBJ2-1; 12 bases line up with TRBD2. This CDR3 region has 17 residues. J was trimmed by 7 bases and V by 4 bases; bases with no gene match: 11. Germline V lookup: CDR1 SGHVS, CDR2 FNYEAQ. The CDR3 DNA reads as TGTGCCAGCAGCTCGCCCCTAGCGGGAGGGCATGCGAATGAGCAGTTCTTC. It codes for CASSSPLAGGHANEQFF.

The chain has TRBV6-4 and TRBJ1-2; 7 bases fit TRBD1. The J segment lost 7 bases and the V segment lost 7 bases, leaving 15 bases of the junction unmatched. The CDR3 totals 15 residues. Germline CDR1 is MRHNA and CDR2 is SNTAGT. The CDR3 bases are TGTGCCAGCAACGAAGCGGTCAGACAGGGTCTTGGCTACACCTTC. The encoded protein is CASNEAVRQGLGYTF.

The chain is built from TRBV9 and TRBJ2-3, with 10 positions matching TRBD2. V dropped 0 bases and J dropped 7; count of bases not matched to a gene: 8. Germline CDR1 SGDLS, CDR2 YYNGEE. This CDR3 is built from 16 residues. CDR3 in amino acids: CASSVAKAGGLNTQYF. The CDR3 nucleotides are TGTGCCAGCAGCGTAGCTAAAGCGGGAGGGCTGAATACGCAGTATTTT.

This chain connects TRBV4-1 to TRBJ2-7; TRBD1 matches 7 bases. CDR3 length equals 16 residues. CDR1 and CDR2 from the germline V gene are MGHRA and YSYEKL. After removal of 0 bases from V and 1 base from J, the junction contained 6 bases not matched to a gene. CDR3 sequence reads: CASSQDWDRISYEQYF. DNA of the CDR3: TGCGCCAGCAGCCAAGATTGGGACAGAATTTCCTACGAGCAGTACTTC.